What follows are 7 T cell receptor beta chains derived from one specimen sequenced in a study of blood T cells in healthy people across ages. Alongside a J-beta primer mix, a sample-barcoded 5' primer served in a second PCR lasting about 7 to 11 cycles. MiXCR, run by TCRdb on the 5' RACE reads, gives a single entry per CDR3 protein. The repertoire holds about 290,000 distinct CDR3 sequences, with 25% to 30% as singletons. Sample: blood. Source of these receptors: a woman aged 70-85 years in good health.

This chain links TRBV7-2 with TRBJ1-2; 9 bases map to TRBD1. The CDR3 is 12 residues long. Germline V gives CDR1 SGHTA, CDR2 FQGNSA. Unmatched junction bases numbered 1, after V lost 4 bases and J lost 7 bases. This CDR3 reads CASSSDRGGYTF. The CDR3 DNA reads TGTGCCAGCAGCTCGGACAGGGGTGGCTACACCTTC.

This clonotype has just a few counts. The rearrangement joins TRBV11-3 to TRBJ1-6; 7 bases align to TRBD1. V lost 5 bases and J lost 7; bases outside the gene matches: 2. The CDR3 loop spans 13 amino acids. Germline CDR1 is SGHNT and CDR2 is YENEEA. CDR3 loop: CASSGTANSPLHF. In DNA, the CDR3 is TGTGCCAGCAGCGGGACAGCCAATTCACCCCTCCACTTT.

The gene calls are TRBV5-1 and TRBJ2-3; weak D call: TRBD1 (6 bases). The CDR3 loop spans 14 amino acids. Germline CDR1 reads SGHRS; CDR2 reads YFSETQ. Trimming left V 4 bases short and J 4 bases short, with 13 bases between. The CDR3, as DNA: TGCGCCAGCAGCCAGACAGGATCGGCAGATACGCAGTATTTT. Its translation is CASSQTGSADTQYF.

The sample holds a few counts of this clonotype. This chain connects TRBV4-1 to TRBJ1-2, with D hard to call. This CDR3 is built from 15 residues. CDR1 MGHRA and CDR2 YSYEKL come from the germline V gene. V was trimmed by 0 bases and J by 8 bases, leaving 16 bases between them. In DNA form, the CDR3 reads TGCGCCAGCAGCCAAGAGGATCCCAGTTTAGGCGGCTACACCTTC. It translates to CASSQEDPSLGGYTF.

This clonotype was seen many times. This chain links TRBV9 with TRBJ2-5, with TRBD2 identical over 8 bases. The germline V gene has CDR1 SGDLS and CDR2 YYNGEE. V lost 0 bases and J lost 3; bases outside the gene matches: 4. This CDR3 is 15 amino acids long. The CDR3 bases are TGTGCCAGCAGCGTAGTCGCGGGAGGAAAAGAGACCCAGTACTTC. Translating gives CASSVVAGGKETQYF.

In its sample, this clonotype was seen a few times. The chain links TRBV9 to TRBJ2-5; the match to TRBD1 covers 9 bases. This CDR3 is 14 amino acids long. V lost 0 bases to trimming and J lost 5 bases; unmatched junction nucleotides: 2. Germline V gene lookup returns CDR1 SGDLS and CDR2 YYNGEE. CDR3 nucleotides: TGTGCCAGCAGCGTAGAGGACAGGGGTGAGACCCAGTACTTC. Amino acid sequence: CASSVEDRGETQYF.

The chain carries TRBV28 and TRBJ2-6; tentative D call: TRBD1 (5 bases). Germline V lookup: CDR1 MDHEN, CDR2 SYDVKM. The V end was cut by 6 bases, the J end by 0 bases, with 12 bases between. The CDR3 runs to 16 residues. For the CDR3, the DNA is TGTGCCAGCAGGACAGTTCCTACCTCTGGGGCCAACGTCCTGACTTTC. As protein: CASRTVPTSGANVLTF.